A single sample is the source of the 21 T cell receptor beta chains below, sequenced in a study of neoadjuvant nivolumab and ipilimumab in lung cancer. Generated by immunoSEQ multiplex PCR, the TCRdb table keeps only in-frame clones and is missing some. This sample has about 33,000 clones, with roughly 90% found just once. The sequenced sample was peripheral blood, obtained after neoadjuvant nivolumab, alone or with ipilimumab, at or shortly before surgery. These receptors originate from an adult with non-small cell lung cancer.

This chain joins TRBV18 and TRBJ2-7; 9 bases align to TRBD1. The V and J ends lost 6 bases and 3 bases, in that order; junction bases with no gene match: 9. The CDR3 spans 15 residues. Germline assignment: CDR1 KGHSH and CDR2 LQKENI. In DNA form, the CDR3 reads TGTGCCAGCTCTCATCCGGGACAGGGAAACTACGAGCAGTACTTC. This encodes CASSHPGQGNYEQYF.

The chain couples TRBV5-5 to TRBJ2-7, with 12 bases fitting TRBD2. The CDR3 has 16 amino acids. The V gene end was trimmed by 4 bases and the J gene end by 1 base; junction bases not matched to a gene: 6. In germline, CDR1 is SGHKS, CDR2 YYEKEE (reference sequence). The DNA of the CDR3 is TGTGCCAGCAGCCCGACTAGCGGGAGTTCGTCCTACGAGCAGTACTTC. It translates to CASSPTSGSSSYEQYF.

The sample holds one count of this clone. V usage is TRBV2 and J usage is TRBJ2-1; unclear D gene. This CDR3 is 10 amino acids long. CDR1 is SNHLY, CDR2 FYNNEI, per germline. Trimming removed 8 bases at V and 4 bases at J, with 3 bases between. The CDR3, as DNA: TGTGCCAGCGGTTACAATGAGCAGTTCTTC. Translating gives CASGYNEQFF.

The chain recombines TRBV5-1 with TRBJ2-1; D is unclear. The germline gives CDR1 SGHRS, CDR2 YFSETQ. The CDR3 runs 18 residues. V gave up 5 bases and J gave up 3 bases, with 24 bases separating them. CDR3 coding DNA: TGCGCCAGCAGGGGGATCAAGTTCGCCGGCCGCGACTACAATGAGCAGTTCTTC. Its protein product is CASRGIKFAGRDYNEQFF.

The chain combines TRBV5-1 with TRBJ2-5; tentatively, D is TRBD2 (6 bases). Trimming took off 4 bases at V and 1 base at J, with 14 bases between the two ends. CDR3 length: 15 amino acids. Germline CDR1 reads SGHRS; CDR2 reads YFSETQ. The CDR3 region is CASSPTGDSQETQYF. CDR3 sequence (DNA): TGCGCCAGCAGCCCGACGGGGGATTCCCAAGAGACCCAGTACTTC.

The chain couples TRBV10-3 to TRBJ2-5, with D possibly TRBD2 on 5 matching bases. Germline CDR1 and CDR2: ENHRY and SYGVKD. This CDR3 is 11 amino acids long. V was shortened by 4 bases and J by 5 bases, with 5 bases between the two germline ends. The CDR3 bases are TGTGCCATCAGTGGAGGGGAGACCCAGTACTTC. Its protein is CAISGGETQYF.

The gene calls are TRBV6-1 and TRBJ1-4; tentative D call: TRBD1 (5 bases). V lost 2 bases to trimming and J lost 7 bases, with 20 bases between them. Per the germline V gene, CDR1 is MNHNS and CDR2 is SASEGT. This CDR3 is 17 amino acids long. The CDR3 loop is CASSERMRGPEGEKLFF. The CDR3 coding sequence is TGTGCCAGCAGTGAAAGGATGCGGGGCCCCGAGGGTGAAAAACTGTTTTTT.

The rearrangement uses TRBV19 and TRBJ1-2; D not certain. Trimming cost V 0 bases and J 4 bases, with 6 bases left between them. The CDR3 covers 13 residues. CDR1 is LNHDA, CDR2 SQIVND, per germline (reference sequence). The CDR3 region has the DNA TGTGCCAGTAGTATAGACGGCCCCTATGGCTACACCTTC. Protein: CASSIDGPYGYTF.

The chain joins TRBV15 to TRBJ1-1; TRBD1 aligns across 9 bases. This CDR3 region has 15 residues. V was clipped by 5 bases and J by 6 bases; unmatched bases: 10. From germline, CDR1 is LNHNV and CDR2 YYDKDF (reference sequence). CDR3: CATSPQHRGPPEAFF. DNA of the CDR3: TGTGCCACCAGCCCCCAACACAGGGGGCCGCCTGAAGCTTTCTTT.

The chain recombines TRBV6-1 with TRBJ1-1; a possible D gene is TRBD1 (5 bases). V shed 8 bases and J shed 3 bases, with 10 bases lying between them. This CDR3 comprises 12 residues. The germline CDR1 and CDR2 sequences are MNHNS and SASEGT. The DNA of the CDR3 is TGTGCCAGCTTAAGGGGTTACACTGAAGCTTTCTTT. Protein sequence: CASLRGYTEAFF.

The chain has TRBV10-3 and TRBJ2-7; 7 bases match TRBD2. This CDR3 has 19 residues. The germline CDR1 and CDR2 sequences are ENHRY and SYGVKD. The trim removed 4 bases at V and 4 bases at J, leaving 22 bases unmatched. Written as DNA, the CDR3 is TGTGCCATCAGTGGATCCCGCCCCGGCGGGGGTCCCCAGTCGTACGAGCAGTACTTC. Translated: CAISGSRPGGGPQSYEQYF.

This rearrangement joins TRBV18 to TRBJ1-1; 9 positions match TRBD1. Germline values: CDR1 KGHSH, CDR2 LQKENI. J lost 6 bases, V lost 7 bases, and 3 bases had no gene match. This CDR3 is 12 amino acids long. The CDR3 DNA follows: TGTGCCAGCTACGGGACAGGGTCTGAAGCTTTCTTT. It codes for CASYGTGSEAFF.

As DNA, the CDR3 is TGCGCCAGCAGCTTGGCCGGCGGGAGCTCCTACAATGAGCAGTTCTTC. Its translation is CASSLAGGSSYNEQFF. J is TRBJ2-1 and V is TRBV5-1, with 7 bases matching TRBD2. The CDR3 runs to 16 residues. The germline CDR1 and CDR2 sequences are SGHRS and YFSETQ. The trim removed 0 bases at V and 0 bases at J, leaving 3 bases unmatched. Full variable domain (remainder filled in from reference TRBV5-1 and TRBJ2-1): KAGVTQTPRYLIKTRGQQVTLSCSPISGHRSVSWYQQTPGQGLQFLFEYFSETQRNKGNFPGRFSGRQFSNSRSEMNVSTLELGDSALYLCASSLAGGSSYNEQFFGPGTRLTVL.

The rearrangement uses TRBV7-9 and TRBJ1-4, with D unresolved. The CDR3 sequence is 14 residues long. V was clipped by 3 bases and J by 6 bases, with 11 bases between them. From germline, CDR1 is SEHNR and CDR2 FQNEAQ (reference sequence). The CDR3 loop reads CASSFGFRDEKLFF. The CDR3, as DNA: TGTGCCAGCAGCTTTGGGTTCCGGGATGAAAAACTGTTTTTT.

This rearrangement joins TRBV4-1 to TRBJ2-7; D is unclear. The CDR3 contains 16 residues. The germline gives CDR1 MGHRA, CDR2 YSYEKL. The V end was cut by 0 bases, the J end by 3 bases, with 15 bases between. DNA for the CDR3: TGCGCCAGCAGCCAAGATGGAAACGCGGACCTCTACGAGCAGTACTTC. Its translation is CASSQDGNADLYEQYF.

This chain joins TRBV6-6 and TRBJ1-2, with a tentative D call TRBD1 (5 bases). Germline lookup yields CDR1 MNHNY and CDR2 SVGAGI (reference sequence). The CDR3 sequence is 13 residues long. V gave up 1 base and J gave up 6 bases, with 9 bases separating them. The CDR3 loop reads CASSYWQTDGYTF. In DNA form, the CDR3 reads TGTGCCAGCAGTTACTGGCAGACAGATGGCTACACCTTC.

V gene TRBV5-1 combines with J gene TRBJ2-1; perhaps TRBD2 as D (6 bases). CDR1 and CDR2 from the germline V gene are SGHRS and YFSETQ. Trimming pared 7 bases from V and 2 bases from J, leaving 19 bases between. The CDR3 is made up of 16 amino acids. The CDR3, as DNA: TGCGCCAGCTCCCACCGGAGGGGAGTGACCTACAATGAGCAGTTCTTC. Its protein is CASSHRRGVTYNEQFF.

The CDR3 here is CASETTTGTDTQYF. CDR3 in DNA: TGTGCCAGCGAAACAACGACAGGCACAGATACGCAGTATTTT. The chain employs TRBV6-1 and TRBJ2-3; weak D call: TRBD1 (5 bases). The ends were cut back, 8 bases at V and 1 base at J, with 13 bases in the middle. Germline V gene lookup returns CDR1 MNHNS and CDR2 SASEGT. CDR3 length: 14 amino acids.

The J gene is TRBJ2-5, the V gene TRBV11-2; no reliable D call. V dropped 8 bases and J dropped 2 bases, with 15 bases sitting between them. Germline assignment: CDR1 SGHAT and CDR2 FQNNGV. The CDR3 contains 14 residues. This CDR3 is CASAPRQIQETQYF. Here the CDR3 DNA reads TGTGCCAGCGCCCCTAGGCAGATTCAAGAGACCCAGTACTTC.

The chain combines TRBV7-7 with TRBJ2-1; tentative D call: TRBD1 (5 bases). CDR3 length equals 13 residues. Germline assignment: CDR1 SSHAT and CDR2 FNYEAQ (reference sequence). V lost 6 bases to trimming and J lost 5 bases, with 11 bases between them. This CDR3 is CASSSNRNNEQFF. The CDR3 DNA reads TGTGCCAGCAGTTCGAACAGGAACAATGAGCAGTTCTTC.

The rearrangement uses TRBV9 and TRBJ1-1; TRBD1 matches 7 bases. This CDR3 spans 15 amino acids. Germline V gene lookup returns CDR1 SGDLS and CDR2 YYNGEE. The junction had 12 bases not matched to a gene; V was cut back by 5 bases and J by 5 bases. The CDR3 DNA sequence: TGTGCCAGCAGTCCCCCCGAGGGGGCGTGGACTGAAGCTTTCTTT. Translating gives CASSPPEGAWTEAFF.